These 28 T cell receptor beta chains were all obtained from the same sample, sequenced in a study of patients and donors after allogeneic stem cell transplantation. TCRdb re-derived calls from the RT-PCR reads in MiXCR, one entry per CDR3 protein. The sample has about 19,000 distinct CDR3 sequences, approximately 4.4% seen once. What was sequenced was blood, either unsorted or a sorted T cell fraction (not recorded which). The receptors were sampled from a human donor who was either an allogeneic HSCT recipient or a stem cell or donor lymphocyte infusion donor (not recorded which). It is not recorded whose cells these are; they may come from a transplant donor.

This clonotype has a count of ten or more. The chain carries TRBV5-1 and TRBJ2-7, with TRBD2 matching 12 bases. Germline CDR1 is SGHRS and CDR2 is YFSETQ. The CDR3 covers 15 residues. Trimming took 0 bases from V and 4 from J; bases not matched to a gene: 2. CDR3 sequence reads: CASSLASGRAYEQYF. The CDR3 nucleotides are TGCGCCAGCAGCTTGGCTAGCGGGAGGGCGTACGAGCAGTACTTC. Variable domain in full (rest from reference TRBV5-1 and TRBJ2-7): KAGVTQTPRYLIKTRGQQVTLSCSPISGHRSVSWYQQTPGQGLQFLFEYFSETQRNKGNFPGRFSGRQFSNSRSEMNVSTLELGDSALYLCASSLASGRAYEQYFGPGTRLTVT.

The sample holds many counts of this clonotype. The CDR3 DNA reads TGTGCCAGCAGCTTAATGGATCAGCCCCAGCATTTT. It codes for CASSLMDQPQHF. This rearrangement joins TRBV7-9 to TRBJ1-5; D not resolved. Looked up from germline, CDR1 is SEHNR and CDR2 is FQNEAQ (reference sequence). The CDR3 sequence is 12 residues long. The V end was cut by 2 bases, the J end by 5 bases, with 4 bases between. The variable domain in full, with the rest retrieved from reference TRBV7-9 and TRBJ1-5, is DTGVSQNPRHKITKRGQNVTFRCDPISEHNRLYWYRQTLGQGPEFLTYFQNEAQLEKSRLLSDRFSAERPKGSFSTLEIQRTEQGDSAMYLCASSLMDQPQHFGDGTRLSIL.

This clonotype has at least ten counts. V usage is TRBV7-7 and J usage is TRBJ2-2; D unresolved. The V gene's germline CDR1 is SSHAT and CDR2 FNYEAQ (reference sequence). V was trimmed by 1 base and J by 7 bases, leaving 10 bases between them. CDR3 size: 14 residues. The CDR3 bases are TGTGCCAGCAGCTTAGGAGGAACCGGCGGGGAGCTGTTTTTT. Translated, it gives CASSLGGTGGELFF.

This clonotype has ten or more counts. The chain has TRBV15 and TRBJ2-5, with D unresolved. Germline CDR1 LNHNV, CDR2 YYDKDF (reference sequence). The CDR3 has 13 amino acids. Trimming pared 0 bases from V and 5 bases from J, leaving 7 bases between. The CDR3 DNA reads TGTGCCACCAGCAGAGATTATCTCGAGACCCAGTACTTC. This sequence encodes CATSRDYLETQYF.

This clonotype was recorded many times. V and J are TRBV7-2 and TRBJ1-2; weak D call: TRBD1 (5 bases). Germline V lookup: CDR1 SGHTA, CDR2 FQGNSA. V dropped 5 bases and J dropped 2 bases, with 18 bases sitting between them. The CDR3 length is 16 residues. This CDR3 reads CASSPSAGGQNYGYTF. The CDR3 DNA follows: TGTGCCAGCAGCCCCAGCGCCGGGGGTCAGAACTATGGCTACACCTTC. Variable domain in full (rest from reference TRBV7-2 and TRBJ1-2): GAGVSQSPSNKVTEKGKDVELRCDPISGHTALYWYRQSLGQGLEFLIYFQGNSAPDKSGLPSDRFSAERTGGSVSTLTIQRTQQEDSAVYLCASSPSAGGQNYGYTFGSGTRLTVV.

At least ten counts were recorded for this clonotype. The V and J genes are TRBV6-7 and TRBJ1-4, with D hard to call. TRBV6-7 is reported as an ORF; its role is uncertain. CDR3 size: 13 residues. V lost 7 bases and J lost 4, with 10 bases in between. The CDR3 DNA is TGTGCCAGCAACGACTGCGATAATGAAAAACTGTTTTTT. As protein: CASNDCDNEKLFF.

This clonotype has a handful of counts. The V and J genes are TRBV7-9 and TRBJ1-2; 9 bases map to TRBD1. This CDR3 is 15 amino acids long. V trimming: 8 bases; J trimming: 3 bases; junction bases outside the gene matches: 10. The germline V gene encodes CDR1 SEHNR and CDR2 FQNEAQ (reference sequence). The CDR3 region has the DNA TGTGCCAGCGTACCCGGGACAGGGATTTACTATGGCTACACCTTC. It specifies CASVPGTGIYYGYTF.

This clonotype was found many times. This chain connects TRBV13 to TRBJ2-5; D gene unclear. The CDR3 sequence is 15 residues long. V was clipped by 6 bases and J by 0 bases, with 14 bases between them. CDR1 and CDR2 (germline): PRHDT, FYEKMQ (reference sequence). DNA of the CDR3: TGTGCCAGCAGTTTGGTACTCGATAACCAAGAGACCCAGTACTTC. Translated: CASSLVLDNQETQYF. The complete variable domain, with remaining parts taken from reference TRBV13 and TRBJ2-5, reads AAGVIQSPRHLIKEKRETATLKCYPIPRHDTVYWYQQGPGQDPQFLISFYEKMQSDKGSIPDRFSAQQFSDYHSELNMSSLELGDSALYFCASSLVLDNQETQYFGPGTRLLVL.

This clonotype was seen more than once but under ten times. The rearrangement uses TRBV25-1 and TRBJ2-1; D uncertain. This CDR3 spans 15 amino acids. V lost 4 bases, J lost 5 bases, and 15 bases lay in between. The germline gives CDR1 MGHDK, CDR2 SYGVNS. The CDR3 protein is CASSVTEGYHNEQFF. In DNA, the CDR3 is TGTGCCAGCAGTGTTACAGAAGGGTACCACAATGAGCAGTTCTTC.

This clonotype turned up a few times. The chain employs TRBV7-9 and TRBJ2-1, with a weak D call TRBD1 (5 bases). The germline V gene encodes CDR1 SEHNR and CDR2 FQNEAQ (reference sequence). Trimming removed 3 bases at V and 9 bases at J, with 12 bases between. This CDR3 comprises 13 residues. Here the CDR3 reads CASSLVVQGEQFF. CDR3 nucleotides: TGTGCCAGCAGCTTGGTAGTCCAGGGTGAGCAGTTCTTC.

This clonotype came up many times. This chain uses TRBV7-9 with TRBJ1-5, with D possibly matching TRBD1 (6 bases). The CDR3 has 11 amino acids. Trimming took off 6 bases at V and 9 bases at J, with 9 bases between the two ends. Germline assignment: CDR1 SEHNR and CDR2 FQNEAQ (reference sequence). Written as DNA, the CDR3 is TGTGCCAGCAGGGGAGGGGGGCCCCAGCATTTT. It encodes CASRGGGPQHF.

There are many counts of this clonotype. This chain joins TRBV3-1 and TRBJ2-1, with 10 bases aligning to TRBD2. Trimming cost V 4 bases and J 6 bases; bases outside gene matches: 3. The CDR3 spans 14 residues. Germline values: CDR1 LGHDT, CDR2 YNNKEL (reference sequence). CDR3 loop: CASSPGLASNEQFF. As DNA, the CDR3 is TGTGCCAGCAGCCCGGGACTAGCGAGCAATGAGCAGTTCTTC.

This clonotype showed up just a few times. The rearrangement links TRBV6-1 to TRBJ1-5, with a possible D match to TRBD1 (5 bases). The CDR3 length is 13 residues. Germline CDR1 is MNHNS and CDR2 is SASEGT. The CDR3 protein is CAGQAEGNQPQHF. The CDR3 DNA follows: TGTGCGGGGCAGGCCGAAGGTAATCAGCCCCAGCATTTT.

This clonotype was seen more than once but under ten times. This sequence joins TRBV3-1 and TRBJ1-1, with no clear D. V was clipped by 4 bases and J by 1 base, with 10 bases between them. This CDR3 has 14 residues. CDR1 is LGHDT and CDR2 is YNNKEL in the germline V gene (reference sequence). CDR3 bases: TGTGCCAGCAGCCCATTCAAAACGAACACTGAAGCTTTCTTT. Protein sequence: CASSPFKTNTEAFF.

V usage is TRBV20-1 and J usage is TRBJ2-2, with 8 bases that match TRBD2. J was trimmed by 2 bases and V by 4 bases; bases with no gene match: 9. Looked up from germline, CDR1 is DFQATT and CDR2 is SNEGSKA (reference sequence). The CDR3 length is 16 residues. CDR3 sequence (DNA): TGCAGTGCTATGGAGCGGGAGCGGGCCAACACCGGGGAGCTGTTTTTT. Amino acids: CSAMERERANTGELFF.

This clonotype was picked up many times. The chain employs TRBV6-1 and TRBJ2-7; TRBD1 matches at 9 bases. Germline CDR1 is MNHNS and CDR2 is SASEGT. The CDR3 is made up of 13 amino acids. The V and J ends lost 7 bases and 3 bases, in that order; junction bases with no gene match: 4. CDR3 nucleotide sequence: TGTGCCAGCATGCCGGGACAGGGCTACGAGCAGTACTTC. Protein: CASMPGQGYEQYF.

This clonotype came up many times. V is TRBV5-1 and J is TRBJ1-2; tentatively, D is TRBD1 (5 bases). Germline V gives CDR1 SGHRS, CDR2 YFSETQ. The V end was cut by 3 bases, the J end by 8 bases, with 20 bases between. The CDR3 is 15 amino acids. The CDR3, as DNA: TGCGCCAGCAGCTACGCTCAGGGCTCCCAAGGGGGCTACACCTTC. Its protein product is CASSYAQGSQGGYTF.

This clonotype came up many times. This chain joins TRBV20-1 and TRBJ2-5, with D possibly TRBD1 on 6 matching bases. Trimming cost V 6 bases and J 5 bases, with 19 bases left between them. CDR1 is DFQATT and CDR2 is SNEGSKA in the germline V gene (reference sequence). The length of the CDR3 is 14 residues. The CDR3, as DNA: TGCAGTGCCAATTCGGGACACCCCACGGAGACCCAGTACTTC. Translation: CSANSGHPTETQYF.

The chain carries TRBV5-1 and TRBJ2-4, with 8 positions matching TRBD2. The CDR3 has 18 amino acids. The germline V gene encodes CDR1 SGHRS and CDR2 YFSETQ. Trimming at V came to 2 bases and at J to 3 bases, leaving 13 bases not matched to a gene. CDR3 nucleotide sequence: TGCGCCAGCAGCTTAGGAATTTCGGGAGGGCCCTTCAAAAACATTCAGTACTTC. It is translated as CASSLGISGGPFKNIQYF.

This clonotype was recorded many times. The chain has TRBV11-3 and TRBJ2-3, with D perhaps TRBD1 or TRBD2 (5 bases each). CDR1 SGHNT and CDR2 YENEEA come from the germline V gene. Trimming stripped 5 bases from V and 1 base from J, with 13 bases between. There are 15 residues in the CDR3. The chain's CDR3 is CASSPLGRGTDTQYF. The CDR3 nucleotides are TGTGCCAGCAGCCCCCTGGGGCGGGGCACAGATACGCAGTATTTT.

This clonotype was counted only a few times. The V gene is TRBV19, the J gene TRBJ1-1; D possibly corresponds to TRBD1 (6 bases). CDR1 and CDR2 (germline): LNHDA, SQIVND (reference sequence). This CDR3 region has 14 residues. Between the trimmed V and J ends, which lost 9 bases and 1 base, there was a span of 15 bases. CDR3 protein: CARLNRDRNTEAFF. CDR3 DNA sequence: TGTGCCAGGCTTAACAGGGATCGGAACACTGAAGCTTTCTTT.

V is TRBV19 and J is TRBJ1-4; maybe TRBD1 (5 bases). This CDR3 is 16 amino acids long. Germline-derived CDR1 and CDR2 are LNHDA and SQIVND (reference sequence). Trimming took 3 bases from V and 9 from J, leaving 20 bases between them. The CDR3: CASSMLAGESIKKLFF. The CDR3 region has the DNA TGTGCCAGTAGTATGCTTGCGGGGGAGTCCATCAAAAAACTGTTTTTT.

This clonotype was seen many times. V gene TRBV25-1 combines with J gene TRBJ1-3; D is ambiguous. Per the germline V gene, CDR1 is MGHDK and CDR2 is SYGVNS. This CDR3 is 16 amino acids long. Trimming cost V 2 bases and J 0 bases, with 11 bases left between them. In nucleotides, the CDR3 is TGTGCCAGCAGTGAAATCGACGTGGGCTCTGGAAACACCATATATTTT. This sequence encodes CASSEIDVGSGNTIYF.

This clonotype was observed at least ten times. The rearrangement links TRBV27 to TRBJ2-7, with 12 bases lining up with TRBD2. V was pared by 7 bases and J by 1 base, with 8 bases of the junction left unmatched. Germline-derived CDR1 and CDR2 are MNHEY and SMNVEV (reference sequence). The length of the CDR3 is 16 residues. CDR3 protein: CASILAGGVLSYEQYF. The CDR3 nucleotides read TGTGCCAGCATCCTAGCGGGAGGGGTCTTGTCCTACGAGCAGTACTTC.

This clonotype was observed a few times. V gene TRBV19 combines with J gene TRBJ1-6; 7 bases fit TRBD1. Trimming removed 6 bases from V and 7 bases from J; junction bases left unmatched: 6. Germline lookup yields CDR1 LNHDA and CDR2 SQIVND (reference sequence). CDR3 length equals 14 residues. The CDR3 nucleotides are TGTGCCAGTAGCCCGGACAGGCCGAATTCACCCCTCCACTTT. The encoded protein is CASSPDRPNSPLHF. Full variable domain (rest looked up from reference TRBV19 and TRBJ1-6): DGGITQSPKYLFRKEGQNVTLSCEQNLNHDAMYWYRQDPGQGLRLIYYSQIVNDFQKGDIAEGYSVSREKKESFPLTVTSAQKNPTAFYLCASSPDRPNSPLHFGNGTRLTVT.

In its sample, this clonotype was seen many times. This sequence joins TRBV28 and TRBJ1-1; unclear D gene. This CDR3 region has 14 residues. Trimming removed 1 base at V and 4 bases at J, with 10 bases between. The V gene's germline CDR1 is MDHEN and CDR2 SYDVKM. The chain's CDR3 is CASSLFPLGTEAFF. In nucleotides, the CDR3 is TGTGCCAGCAGTTTATTTCCCCTGGGCACTGAAGCTTTCTTT.

In this sample, this clonotype turned up many times. The chain's CDR3 is CASRDITDTQYF. CDR3 sequence (DNA): TGTGCCAGCAGGGATATCACAGATACGCAGTATTTT. The chain couples TRBV7-9 to TRBJ2-3; no clear D. V was cut by 6 bases and J by 2 bases, with 6 bases left in between. This CDR3 contains 12 residues. Germline V lookup: CDR1 SEHNR, CDR2 FQNEAQ (reference sequence).

The chain uses TRBV7-9 and TRBJ2-7; the D call may be TRBD1 or TRBD2 (5 bases each). Germline lookup yields CDR1 SEHNR and CDR2 FQNEAQ (reference sequence). Trimming left V 4 bases short and J 9 bases short, with 19 bases between. The CDR3 has 14 amino acids. The CDR3 bases are TGTGCCAGCAGCTCCAACAGGAATCTACGGGGGCAGTACTTC. It specifies CASSSNRNLRGQYF.